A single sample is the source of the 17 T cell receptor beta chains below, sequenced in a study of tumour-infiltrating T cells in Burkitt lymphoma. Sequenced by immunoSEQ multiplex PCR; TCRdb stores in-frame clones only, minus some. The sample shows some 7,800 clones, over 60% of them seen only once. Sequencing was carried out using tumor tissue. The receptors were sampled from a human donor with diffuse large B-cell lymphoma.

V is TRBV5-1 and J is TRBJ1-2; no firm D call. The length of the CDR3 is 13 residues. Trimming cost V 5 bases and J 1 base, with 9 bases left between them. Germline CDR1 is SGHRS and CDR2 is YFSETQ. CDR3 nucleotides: TGCGCCAGCAGGCATGACGGTAACTATGGCTACACCTTC. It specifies CASRHDGNYGYTF.

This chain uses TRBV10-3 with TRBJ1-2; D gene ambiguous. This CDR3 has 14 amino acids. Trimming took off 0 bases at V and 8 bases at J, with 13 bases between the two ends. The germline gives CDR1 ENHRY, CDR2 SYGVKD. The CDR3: CAISESGPSGGYTF. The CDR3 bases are TGTGCCATCAGTGAGTCCGGCCCATCTGGGGGCTACACCTTC.

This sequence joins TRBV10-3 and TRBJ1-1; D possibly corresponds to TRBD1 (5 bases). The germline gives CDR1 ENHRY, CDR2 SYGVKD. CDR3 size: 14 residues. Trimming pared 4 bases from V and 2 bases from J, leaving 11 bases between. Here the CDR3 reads CAISGVGDNTEAFF. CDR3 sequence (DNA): TGTGCCATCAGTGGGGTAGGGGACAACACTGAAGCTTTCTTT.

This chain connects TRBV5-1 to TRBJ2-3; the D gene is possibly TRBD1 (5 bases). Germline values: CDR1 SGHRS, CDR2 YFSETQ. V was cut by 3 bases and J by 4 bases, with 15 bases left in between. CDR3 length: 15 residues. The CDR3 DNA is TGCGCCAGCAGCTCTCGGGCAGGGAAGTCAGATACGCAGTATTTT. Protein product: CASSSRAGKSDTQYF.

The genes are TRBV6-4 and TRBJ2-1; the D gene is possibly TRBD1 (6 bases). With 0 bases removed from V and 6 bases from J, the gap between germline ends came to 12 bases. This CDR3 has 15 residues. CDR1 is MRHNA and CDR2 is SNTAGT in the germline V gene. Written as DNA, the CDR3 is TGTGCCAGCAGTGACTCAGGGGGTATTTCCAATGAGCAGTTCTTC. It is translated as CASSDSGGISNEQFF.

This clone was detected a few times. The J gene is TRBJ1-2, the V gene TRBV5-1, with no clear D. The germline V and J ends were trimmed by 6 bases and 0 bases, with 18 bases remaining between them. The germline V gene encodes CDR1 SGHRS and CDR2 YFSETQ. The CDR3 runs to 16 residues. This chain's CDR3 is CASTTFTGRPNYGYTF. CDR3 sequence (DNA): TGCGCCAGCACCACATTCACGGGGAGGCCTAACTATGGCTACACCTTC.

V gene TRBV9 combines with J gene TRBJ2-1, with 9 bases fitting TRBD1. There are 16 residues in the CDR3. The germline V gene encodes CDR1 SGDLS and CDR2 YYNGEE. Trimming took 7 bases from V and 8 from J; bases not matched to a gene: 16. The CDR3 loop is CASSNRGTGPLDEQFF. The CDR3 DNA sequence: TGTGCCAGCTCCAATCGGGGGACAGGGCCTTTGGATGAGCAGTTCTTC.

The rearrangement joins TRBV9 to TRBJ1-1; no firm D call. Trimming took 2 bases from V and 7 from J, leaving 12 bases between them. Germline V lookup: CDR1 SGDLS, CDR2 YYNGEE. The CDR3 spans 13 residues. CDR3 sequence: CASSVWTALEAFF. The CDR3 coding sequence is TGTGCCAGCAGCGTGTGGACGGCTCTTGAAGCTTTCTTT.

The CDR3, as DNA: TGTGCCAGTAGTGCATTTTCGGGACAGGGGAACTATGGCTACACCTTC. Translated, it gives CASSAFSGQGNYGYTF. The genes are TRBV19 and TRBJ1-2, with 10 bases matching TRBD1. The CDR3 runs to 16 residues. V lost 5 bases, J lost 2 bases, and 8 bases stayed unmatched. The germline V gene has CDR1 LNHDA and CDR2 SQIVND (reference sequence).

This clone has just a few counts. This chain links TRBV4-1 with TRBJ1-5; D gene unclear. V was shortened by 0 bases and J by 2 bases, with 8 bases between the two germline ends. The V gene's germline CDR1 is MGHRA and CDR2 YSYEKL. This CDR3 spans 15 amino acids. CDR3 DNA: TGCGCCAGCAGCCAAGAAGGATGGGGCAATCAGCCCCAGCATTTT. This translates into CASSQEGWGNQPQHF.

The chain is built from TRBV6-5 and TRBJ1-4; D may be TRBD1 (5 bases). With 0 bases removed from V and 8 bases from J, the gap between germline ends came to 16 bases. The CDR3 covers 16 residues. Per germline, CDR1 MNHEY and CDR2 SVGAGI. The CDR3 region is CASSYSTALPIEKLFF. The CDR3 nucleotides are TGTGCCAGCAGTTACTCGACAGCGCTCCCAATCGAAAAACTGTTTTTT.

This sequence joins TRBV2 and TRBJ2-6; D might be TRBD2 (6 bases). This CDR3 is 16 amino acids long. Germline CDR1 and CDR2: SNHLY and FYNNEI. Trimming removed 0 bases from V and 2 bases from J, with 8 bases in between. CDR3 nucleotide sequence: TGTGCCAGCAGTGAAGCGCGGGGAGCTGGGGCCAACGTCCTGACTTTC. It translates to CASSEARGAGANVLTF.

The CDR3 nucleotides read TGCGCCAGCAGCTTGGCGACAGGGGTTGAGACCCAGTACTTC. It is translated as CASSLATGVETQYF. The chain combines TRBV5-1 with TRBJ2-5, with 8 bases that match TRBD1. The CDR3 consists of 14 residues. Looked up from germline, CDR1 is SGHRS and CDR2 is YFSETQ. V shed 0 bases and J 5 bases; nucleotides not matched to a gene: 3.

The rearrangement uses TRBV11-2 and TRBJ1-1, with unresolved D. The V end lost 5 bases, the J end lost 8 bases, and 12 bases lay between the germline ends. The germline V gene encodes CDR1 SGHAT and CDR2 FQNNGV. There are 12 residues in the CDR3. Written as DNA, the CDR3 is TGTGCCAGCAGCGCCGCCTACGGAGAAGCTTTCTTT. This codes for CASSAAYGEAFF.

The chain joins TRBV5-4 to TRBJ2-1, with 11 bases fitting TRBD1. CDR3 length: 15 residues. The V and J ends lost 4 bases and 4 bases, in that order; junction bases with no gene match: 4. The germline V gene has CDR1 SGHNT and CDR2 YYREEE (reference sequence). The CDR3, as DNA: TGTGCCAGCAGCCCGGGACAGGGGGGGTACAATGAGCAGTTCTTC. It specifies CASSPGQGGYNEQFF.

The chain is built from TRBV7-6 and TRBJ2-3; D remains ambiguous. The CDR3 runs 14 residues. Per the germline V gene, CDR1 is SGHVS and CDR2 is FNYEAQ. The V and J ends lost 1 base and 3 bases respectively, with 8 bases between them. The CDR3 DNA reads TGTGCCAGCAGCTTAGGTGAGACAACAGATACGCAGTATTTT. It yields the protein CASSLGETTDTQYF.

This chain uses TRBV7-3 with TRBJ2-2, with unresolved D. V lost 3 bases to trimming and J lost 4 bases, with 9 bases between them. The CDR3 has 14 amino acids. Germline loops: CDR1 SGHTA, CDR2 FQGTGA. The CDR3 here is CASSFGPGTGELFF. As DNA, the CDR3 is TGTGCCAGCAGCTTTGGACCAGGCACCGGGGAGCTGTTTTTT.